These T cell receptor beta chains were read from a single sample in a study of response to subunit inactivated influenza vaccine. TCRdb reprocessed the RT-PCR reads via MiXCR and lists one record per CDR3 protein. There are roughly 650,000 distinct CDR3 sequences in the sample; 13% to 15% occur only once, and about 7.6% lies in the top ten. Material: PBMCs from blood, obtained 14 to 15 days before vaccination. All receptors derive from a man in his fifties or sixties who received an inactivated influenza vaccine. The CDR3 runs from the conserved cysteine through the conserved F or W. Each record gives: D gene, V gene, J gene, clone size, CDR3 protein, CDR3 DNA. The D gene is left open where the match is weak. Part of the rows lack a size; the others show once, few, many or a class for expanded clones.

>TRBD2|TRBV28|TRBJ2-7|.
CASSYRGLAGNEQYF
TGTGCCAGCAGTTACCGCGGACTAGCGGGAAACGAGCAGTACTTC
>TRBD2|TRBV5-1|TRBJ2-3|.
CASNSGVGPTDTQYF
TGCGCCAGCAATAGCGGGGTGGGGCCCACAGATACGCAGTATTTT
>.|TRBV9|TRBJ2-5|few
CASSGTQGVETQYF
TGTGCCAGCAGCGGAACACAGGGAGTGGAGACCCAGTACTTC
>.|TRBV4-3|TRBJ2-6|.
CASSQAFYRRGRSGANVLTF
TGCGCCAGCAGCCAAGCGTTTTATCGCAGGGGAAGATCTGGGGCCAACGTCCTGACTTTC
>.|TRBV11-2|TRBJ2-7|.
CASSLDGWPLPYEQYF
TGTGCCAGCAGCTTAGATGGTTGGCCGCTCCCTTACGAGCAGTACTTC
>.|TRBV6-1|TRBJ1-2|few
CASSQTRPRDGGYTF
TGTGCCAGCAGCCAGACCAGACCCCGGGACGGTGGCTACACCTTC
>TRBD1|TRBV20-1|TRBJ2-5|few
CSAPRQGYQETQYF
TGCAGTGCCCCGAGACAGGGGTACCAAGAGACCCAGTACTTC
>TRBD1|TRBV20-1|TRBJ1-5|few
CSARVGQGNQPQHF
TGCAGTGCTAGAGTCGGACAGGGGAATCAGCCCCAGCATTTT
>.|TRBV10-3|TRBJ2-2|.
CAISDGLTAGELFF
TGTGCCATCAGTGACGGCCTAACCGCCGGGGAGCTGTTTTTT
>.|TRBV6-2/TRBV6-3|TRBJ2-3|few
CASSYRGARTDTQYF
TGTGCCAGCAGCTATCGGGGGGCGAGGACAGATACGCAGTATTTT
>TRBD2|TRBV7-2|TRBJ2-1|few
CASRIVASGSNEQFF
TGTGCCAGCAGAATTGTCGCTAGCGGGAGCAATGAGCAGTTCTTC
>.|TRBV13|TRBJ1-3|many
CASSLGTSGNTIYF
TGTGCCAGCAGCTTAGGGACTTCTGGAAACACCATATATTTT
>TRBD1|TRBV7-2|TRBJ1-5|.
CASSLALPSQGVNQPQHF
TGTGCCAGCAGCTTAGCGCTTCCCTCGCAGGGGGTAAATCAGCCCCAGCATTTT
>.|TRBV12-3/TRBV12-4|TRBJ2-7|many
CASRLTGFGEQYF
TGTGCCAGCAGGTTAACAGGGTTTGGCGAGCAGTACTTC
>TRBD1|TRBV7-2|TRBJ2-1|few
CASSWKGAGNEQFF
TGTGCCAGCAGCTGGAAGGGGGCGGGCAATGAGCAGTTCTTC
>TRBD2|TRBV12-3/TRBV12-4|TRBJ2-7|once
CASTSGGAGEQYF
TGTGCCAGCACCTCGGGGGGGGCCGGAGAGCAGTACTTC
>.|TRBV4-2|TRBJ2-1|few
CASSQFRTVNNEQFF
TGTGCCAGCAGCCAGTTCAGGACAGTTAACAATGAGCAGTTCTTC
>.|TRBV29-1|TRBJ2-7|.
CSVNLSYEQYF
TGCAGCGTTAATCTAAGCTACGAGCAGTACTTC
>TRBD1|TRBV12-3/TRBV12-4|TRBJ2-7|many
CASRRTTGDEQYF
TGTGCCAGCAGGAGGACGACAGGGGACGAGCAGTACTTC
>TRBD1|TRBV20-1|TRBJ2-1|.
CSARDRGQGYYNEQFF
TGCAGTGCTAGAGATCGGGGACAGGGTTACTACAATGAGCAGTTCTTC
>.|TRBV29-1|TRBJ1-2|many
CSVEDLGISPTF
TGCAGCGTTGAAGATCTGGGCATCAGTCCCACCTTC
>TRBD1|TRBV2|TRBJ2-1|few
CASNDRGGYNEQFF
TGTGCCAGCAATGACAGGGGGGGATACAATGAGCAGTTCTTC
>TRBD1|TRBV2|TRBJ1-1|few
CASSRDREPEAFF
TGTGCCAGCAGTCGGGACAGGGAGCCTGAAGCTTTCTTT
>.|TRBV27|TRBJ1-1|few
CASSFGRPAFF
TGTGCCAGCAGTTTCGGCAGGCCAGCTTTCTTT
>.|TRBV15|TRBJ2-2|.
CATSRSTTGAGELFF
TGTGCCACCAGCAGAAGTACAACGGGAGCCGGGGAGCTGTTTTTT
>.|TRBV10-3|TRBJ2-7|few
CAIYGDNSYEQYF
TGTGCCATCTATGGGGACAACTCCTACGAGCAGTACTTC
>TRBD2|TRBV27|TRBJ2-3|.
CASSLKGGVTDTQYF
TGTGCCAGCAGTCTCAAGGGAGGGGTCACAGATACGCAGTATTTT
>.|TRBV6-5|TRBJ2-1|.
CASSYYRSSSYNEQFF
TGTGCCAGCAGTTACTACAGGTCCAGCTCCTACAATGAGCAGTTCTTC
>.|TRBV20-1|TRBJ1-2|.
CSALNYGYTF
TGCAGTGCTCTAAACTATGGCTACACCTTC
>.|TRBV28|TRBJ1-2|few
CASSLGILYGYTF
TGTGCCAGCAGTTTAGGGATACTCTATGGCTACACCTTC
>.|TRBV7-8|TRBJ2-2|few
CASSRTSPTGELFF
TGTGCCAGCAGCCGGACAAGCCCGACCGGGGAGCTGTTTTTT
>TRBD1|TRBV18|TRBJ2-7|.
CASSPRDSVGEQYF
TGTGCCAGCTCACCACGGGACAGCGTCGGCGAGCAGTACTTC
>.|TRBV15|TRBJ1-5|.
CATSSHNQPQHF
TGTGCCACCAGTTCACATAATCAGCCCCAGCATTTT
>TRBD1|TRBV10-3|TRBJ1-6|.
CAISDHGTGTNSPLHF
TGTGCCATCAGTGACCATGGGACAGGGACCAATTCACCCCTCCACTTT
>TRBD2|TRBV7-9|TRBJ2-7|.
CASSLVAGAEQYF
TGTGCCAGCAGCTTAGTAGCGGGAGCCGAGCAGTACTTC
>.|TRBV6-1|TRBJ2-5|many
CASRSQGGQETQYF
TGTGCCAGCAGGTCACAGGGAGGCCAAGAGACCCAGTACTTC
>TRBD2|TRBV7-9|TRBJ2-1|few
CASSLEGTSEEGQFF
TGTGCCAGCAGCTTAGAGGGGACTAGCGAGGAGGGGCAGTTCTTC
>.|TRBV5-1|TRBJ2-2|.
CASMEVSNTGELFF
TGCGCCAGCATGGAGGTATCGAACACCGGGGAGCTGTTTTTT
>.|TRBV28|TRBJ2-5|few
CASSSGSTPETQYF
TGTGCCAGCAGTTCGGGATCAACACCCGAGACCCAGTACTTC
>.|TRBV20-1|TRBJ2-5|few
CSARPGQETQYF
TGCAGTGCTAGACCGGGGCAAGAGACCCAGTACTTC